The 6 T cell receptor beta chains below were found in one sample sequenced in a study of shared clonotypes between healthy human individuals. Method: immunoSEQ multiplex PCR; TCRdb's copy keeps in-frame clones and lacks some. The sample gives 470,000 or so clones, 70% to 80% of which show up once; about 12% is in the top ten. Sequencing was performed on PBMCs. These receptors were obtained from a woman in her 40s in good health. Some clones in this sample may be carry-over from other donors' samples.

The chain carries TRBV5-1 and TRBJ2-7; no firm D call. V lost 0 bases to trimming and J lost 3 bases, with 13 bases between them. Germline CDR1 SGHRS, CDR2 YFSETQ. The CDR3 contains 15 residues. The CDR3 protein is CASSLATAMGYEQYF. The CDR3 bases are TGCGCCAGCAGCTTGGCGACCGCGATGGGCTACGAGCAGTACTTC.

The V call is TRBV11-1, the J call TRBJ2-1, with 7 bases fitting TRBD1. In germline, CDR1 is SGHAT, CDR2 FQDESV (reference sequence). The V and J ends lost 7 bases and 1 base, in that order; junction bases with no gene match: 13. The CDR3 loop spans 17 amino acids. The CDR3 region is CASTPSPGQSSYNEQFF. CDR3 in DNA: TGTGCCAGCACCCCCAGCCCGGGACAGTCGTCCTACAATGAGCAGTTCTTC.

The gene calls are TRBV15 and TRBJ2-6; possibly TRBD1 or TRBD2 for D (6 bases each). The CDR3 length is 16 residues. V shed 5 bases and J shed 4 bases, with 15 bases lying between them. The germline V gene encodes CDR1 LNHNV and CDR2 YYDKDF (reference sequence). CDR3 amino acids: CATSRKGGTGANVLTF. The CDR3 nucleotides are TGTGCCACCAGCCGTAAGGGGGGTACGGGGGCCAACGTCCTGACTTTC. The whole variable domain, remainder taken from reference TRBV15 and TRBJ2-6, is DAMVIQNPRYQVTQFGKPVTLSCSQTLNHNVMYWYQQKSSQAPKLLFHYYDKDFNNEADTPDNFQSRRPNTSFCFLDIRSPGLGDTAMYLCATSRKGGTGANVLTFGAGSRLTVL.

The rearrangement uses TRBV29-1 and TRBJ2-1, with TRBD2 identical over 12 bases. Germline V lookup: CDR1 SQVTM, CDR2 ANQGSEA. Trimming at V came to 6 bases and at J to 9 bases, leaving 9 bases not matched to a gene. The CDR3 is 14 residues long. The CDR3: CSVETSGSRGEQFF. The CDR3 nucleotides are TGCAGCGTCGAGACTAGCGGGAGTCGGGGTGAGCAGTTCTTC.

This clone has just a few counts. Within the sample, other DNA sequences also encode this same CDR3. The chain combines TRBV6-4 with TRBJ2-5, with a weak D call TRBD2 (6 bases). The CDR3 length is 14 residues. Germline values: CDR1 MRHNA, CDR2 SNTAGT. Trimming took 1 base from V and 1 from J, leaving 7 bases between them. CDR3 sequence reads: CASSDLGGQETQYF. CDR3 DNA: TGTGCCAGCAGTGACTTGGGGGGCCAAGAGACCCAGTACTTC.

The chain combines TRBV7-3 with TRBJ2-1, with a weak D call TRBD2 (8 bases). The CDR3 runs 16 residues. Trimming stripped 5 bases from V and 9 bases from J, with 23 bases between. Germline assignment: CDR1 SGHTA and CDR2 FQGTGA. This chain's CDR3 is CASSPEGAGGLGEQFF. DNA for the CDR3: TGTGCCAGCAGCCCAGAGGGGGCGGGAGGTCTTGGTGAGCAGTTCTTC.